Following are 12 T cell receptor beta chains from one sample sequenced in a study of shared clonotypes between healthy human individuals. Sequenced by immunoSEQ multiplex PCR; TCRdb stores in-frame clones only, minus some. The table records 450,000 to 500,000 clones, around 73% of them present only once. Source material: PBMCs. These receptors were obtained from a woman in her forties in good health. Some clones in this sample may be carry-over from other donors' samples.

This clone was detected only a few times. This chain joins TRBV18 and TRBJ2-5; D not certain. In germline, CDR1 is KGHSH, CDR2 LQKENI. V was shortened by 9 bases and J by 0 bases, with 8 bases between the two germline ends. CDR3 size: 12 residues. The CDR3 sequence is CASSEYQETQYF. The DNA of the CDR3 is TGTGCCAGTTCCGAATACCAAGAGACCCAGTACTTC. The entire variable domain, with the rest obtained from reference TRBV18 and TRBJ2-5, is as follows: NAGVMQNPRHLVRRRGQEARLRCSPMKGHSHVYWYRQLPEEGLKFMVYLQKENIIDESGMPKERFSAEFPKEGPSILRIQQVVRGDSAAYFCASSEYQETQYFGPGTRLLVL.

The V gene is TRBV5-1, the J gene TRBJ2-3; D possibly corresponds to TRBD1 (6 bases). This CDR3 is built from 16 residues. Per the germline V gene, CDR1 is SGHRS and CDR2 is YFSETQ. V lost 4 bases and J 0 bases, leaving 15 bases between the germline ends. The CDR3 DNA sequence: TGCGCCAGCAGCCCCTGGGGGCCCACTAGCACAGATACGCAGTATTTT. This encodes CASSPWGPTSTDTQYF.

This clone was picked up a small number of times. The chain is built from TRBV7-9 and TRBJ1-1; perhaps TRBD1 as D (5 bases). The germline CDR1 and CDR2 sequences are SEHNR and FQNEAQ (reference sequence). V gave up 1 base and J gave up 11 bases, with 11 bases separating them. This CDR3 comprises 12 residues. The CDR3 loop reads CASSLVLGDAFF. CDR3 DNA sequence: TGTGCCAGCAGCTTAGTCCTAGGGGACGCTTTCTTT.

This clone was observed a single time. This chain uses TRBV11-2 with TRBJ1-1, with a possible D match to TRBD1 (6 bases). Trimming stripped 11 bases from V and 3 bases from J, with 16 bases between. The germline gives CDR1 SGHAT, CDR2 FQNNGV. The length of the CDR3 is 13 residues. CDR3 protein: CACGEQGDTEAFF. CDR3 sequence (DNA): TGTGCCTGCGGGGAACAGGGTGACACTGAAGCTTTCTTT.

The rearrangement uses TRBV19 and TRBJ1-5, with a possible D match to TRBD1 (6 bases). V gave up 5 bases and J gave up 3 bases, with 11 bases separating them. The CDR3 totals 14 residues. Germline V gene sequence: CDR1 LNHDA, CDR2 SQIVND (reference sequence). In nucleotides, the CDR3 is TGTGCCAGTAGTGATCAGGGGCTCAATCAGCCCCAGCATTTT. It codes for CASSDQGLNQPQHF.

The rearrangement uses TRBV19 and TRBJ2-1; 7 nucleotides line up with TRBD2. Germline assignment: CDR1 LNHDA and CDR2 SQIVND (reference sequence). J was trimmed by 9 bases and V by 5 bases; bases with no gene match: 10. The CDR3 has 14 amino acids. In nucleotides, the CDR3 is TGTGCCAGTAGTTCCGGACTAGAAGTTCGTGAGCAGTTCTTC. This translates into CASSSGLEVREQFF.

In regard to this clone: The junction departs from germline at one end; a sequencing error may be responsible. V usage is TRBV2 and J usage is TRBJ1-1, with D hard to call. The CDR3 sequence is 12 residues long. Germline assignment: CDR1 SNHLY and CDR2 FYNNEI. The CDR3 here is CASREVQLEAFF. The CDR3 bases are TGTGCCAGCAGGGAAGTACAGCTTGAAGCTTTCTTT.

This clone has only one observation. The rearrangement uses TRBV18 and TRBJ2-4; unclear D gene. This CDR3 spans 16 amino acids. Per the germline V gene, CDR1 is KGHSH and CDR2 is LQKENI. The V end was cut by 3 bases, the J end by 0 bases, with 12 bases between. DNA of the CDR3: TGTGCCAGCTCACCGGCTAACAGCCTAGCCAAAAACATTCAGTACTTC. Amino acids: CASSPANSLAKNIQYF.

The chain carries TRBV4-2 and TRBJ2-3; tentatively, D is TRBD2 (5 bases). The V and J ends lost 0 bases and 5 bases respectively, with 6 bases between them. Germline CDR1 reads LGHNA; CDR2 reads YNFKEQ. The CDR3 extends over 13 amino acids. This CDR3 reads CASSQDREDTQYF. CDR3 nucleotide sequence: TGTGCCAGCAGCCAAGATCGGGAAGATACGCAGTATTTT.

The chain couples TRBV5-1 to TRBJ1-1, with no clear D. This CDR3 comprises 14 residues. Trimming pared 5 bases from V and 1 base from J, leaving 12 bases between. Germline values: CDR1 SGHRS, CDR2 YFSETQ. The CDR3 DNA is TGCGCCAGCAGAATTGGGCTTACGAACACTGAAGCTTTCTTT. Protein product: CASRIGLTNTEAFF.

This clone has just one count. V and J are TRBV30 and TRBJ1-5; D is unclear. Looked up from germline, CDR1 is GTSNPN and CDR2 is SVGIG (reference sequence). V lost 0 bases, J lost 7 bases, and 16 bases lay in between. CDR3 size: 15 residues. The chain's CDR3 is CAWSVRRLRGQPQHF. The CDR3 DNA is TGTGCCTGGAGTGTTAGGCGGCTACGGGGACAGCCCCAGCATTTT.

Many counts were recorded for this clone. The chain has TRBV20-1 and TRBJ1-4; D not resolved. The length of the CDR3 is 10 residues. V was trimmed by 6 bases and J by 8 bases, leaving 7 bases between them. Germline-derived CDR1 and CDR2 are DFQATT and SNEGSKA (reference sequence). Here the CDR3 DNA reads TGCAGTGCCCTGGAGGAAAAACTGTTTTTT. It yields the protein CSALEEKLFF.